This T cell receptor beta chain was observed in a study of early T cells in non-severe SARS-CoV-2 infection. V dropped 6 bases and J dropped 0; count of bases not matched to a gene: 7. Germline V gene data show CDR1 as SGHTA and CDR2 as FQGNSA. This CDR3 has 15 residues. TCRdb passed the 5' RACE reads through MiXCR, listing each CDR3 protein once. The sample has some 89,000 distinct CDR3 sequences, 8% to 13% seen once. The table lists this clonotype with a few counts. J is TRBJ1-2 and V is TRBV7-2; 7 bases are a match to TRBD1. The TCR comes from an adult who was a healthcare worker with PCR-confirmed SARS-CoV-2 infection or an uninfected control (not recorded which). This material consisted of whole blood, taken at baseline. CDR3 sequence (DNA): TGTGCCAGCAGTTGGGAGGGACAGTCTAACTATGGCTACACCTTC. Residues: CASSWEGQSNYGYTF. The variable domain in full, completed from reference TRBV7-2 and TRBJ1-2, reads GAGVSQSPSNKVTEKGKDVELRCDPISGHTALYWYRQSLGQGLEFLIYFQGNSAPDKSGLPSDRFSAERTGGSVSTLTIQRTQQEDSAVYLCASSWEGQSNYGYTFGSGTRLTVV.